This TCR beta chain was sequenced in a study of siplizumab effects on memory and regulatory T cells. Overall study findings and caveats: Whether proliferating Tregs in siplizumab cultures suppress was not functionally confirmed. Fewer alloreactive sequences mapped to unstimulated CD4+ memory cells under siplizumab.

Note on this clone: As yet, its antigen is unknown.

CDR3 length: 14 residues. Germline lookup yields CDR1 SGHAT and CDR2 FQNNGV. V lost 5 bases and J lost 6, with 17 bases in between. The cells of the mixed lymphocyte reaction underwent an approximately six-day coculture at 37°C. TCR templates, roughly 10^5 per sample, were assayed. Clones were read by immunoSEQ multiplex PCR, and TCRdb kept only the in-frame ones, dropping some. The data hold about 15,000 clones, with approximately 46% observed a single time. Sequencing was done on a sample of CFSE-low (dividing) CD4+ T cells sorted from an allogeneic mixed lymphocyte reaction. This sequence originates from a human donor in good health; the cells came from an allogeneic mixed lymphocyte reaction. Some clones in this sample may be carry-over from other donors' samples. The chain couples TRBV11-2 to TRBJ2-7; D possibly corresponds to TRBD1 (5 bases). The CDR3 nucleotides are TGTGCCAGCAGCCATCCGGACAACCCTTCCGAGCAGTACTTC. Translated, it gives CASSHPDNPSEQYF.